One sample yielded the 5 T cell receptor beta chains listed below, sequenced in a study of beta chain features in type 1 diabetes. The sequenced template was cDNA made from the entire isolated RNA. Generated by immunoSEQ multiplex PCR, the TCRdb table keeps only in-frame clones and is missing some. The sample has roughly 300,000 clones; about 14% are singletons. The sample taken for sequencing was central memory CD4+ T cells from blood. These receptors all stem from a man aged 25 to 45 in good health.

This clone came up a few times. Other DNA sequences in this specimen translate into the identical CDR3. This rearrangement joins TRBV5-1 to TRBJ1-1, with 8 bases fitting TRBD1. The germline V gene has CDR1 SGHRS and CDR2 YFSETQ. Trimming took 1 base from V and 5 from J; bases not matched to a gene: 4. The CDR3 covers 14 residues. DNA of the CDR3: TGCGCCAGCAGCTTGACAGGGGGTGAGACTGAAGCTTTCTTT. The encoded protein is CASSLTGGETEAFF.

V gene TRBV7-2 combines with J gene TRBJ2-5; 15 positions agree with TRBD2. J lost 2 bases, V lost 3 bases, and 1 base had no gene match. The germline gives CDR1 SGHTA, CDR2 FQGNSA. This CDR3 has 16 residues. CDR3 bases: TGTGCCAGCAGCTTCGGGACTAGCGGGGGGCAAGAGACCCAGTACTTC. Protein product: CASSFGTSGGQETQYF.

This chain connects TRBV15 to TRBJ1-3; no reliable D call. The V end lost 7 bases, the J end lost 4 bases, and 11 bases lay between the germline ends. Germline V gene sequence: CDR1 LNHNV, CDR2 YYDKDF (reference sequence). The CDR3 has 13 residues. CDR3 DNA: TGTGCCACCACCCGGGCCGCGGGAAACACCATATATTTT. It specifies CATTRAAGNTIYF.

This clone turned up a few times. The rearrangement links TRBV25-1 to TRBJ2-5; 7 bases fit TRBD2. Trimming removed 1 base from V and 2 bases from J; junction bases left unmatched: 4. In germline, CDR1 is MGHDK, CDR2 SYGVNS. CDR3 length: 15 amino acids. Here the CDR3 reads CASSESTSVQETQYF. The CDR3 DNA reads TGTGCCAGCAGTGAATCCACTAGCGTACAAGAGACCCAGTACTTC.

In its sample, this clone was seen a few times. At one of its ends the junction is not consistent with the germline gene, which may arise from a read error. The CDR3 here is CASSLHREGASF. The CDR3 DNA sequence: TGTGCCAGCAGCTTACACAGGGAAGGCGCGTCTTTT. The rearrangement joins TRBV7-8 to TRBJ2-3; D perhaps matches TRBD1 (6 bases). The germline gives CDR1 SGHVS, CDR2 FQNEAQ. CDR3 length: 12 residues.